A selection of T cell receptor beta chains follows, all from one sample in a study of response to subunit inactivated influenza vaccine. TCRdb reanalysed the RT-PCR reads using MiXCR and keeps one entry per CDR3 protein. Found here are approximately 500,000 distinct CDR3 sequences, 20% to 25% of them singletons; the top ten hold 2.5% to 3.5%. This sample also belongs to another study, concerning T cells expressing NK-cell markers.

The sample was CD4+ T cells sorted from PBMCs, taken roughly 12 days after vaccination. All receptors come from a man aged 45-65 years who received an inactivated influenza vaccine. The CDR3 runs from the conserved cysteine through the conserved F or W. The D gene is left open where the match is weak. The size field is filled for only some rows; it gives once, few, many or a size class.

d_call	clone_size	v_call	j_call	cdr3_nt	cdr3_aa
TRBD2	once	TRBV20-1	TRBJ2-5	TGCAGTGCCACAGGGACTAGCGGGGATGGAGAGACCCAGTACTTC	CSATGTSGDGETQYF
.	.	TRBV12-3/TRBV12-4	TRBJ1-1	TGTGCCAGCAGCTATGTTGAGAACACTGAAGCTTTCTTT	CASSYVENTEAFF
TRBD1	few	TRBV18	TRBJ1-1	TGTGCCAGCTCATTCCGACAGGGCCAGAACACTGAAGCTTTCTTT	CASSFRQGQNTEAFF
TRBD1	.	TRBV7-9	TRBJ2-7	TGTGCCAGCAGCTTAGTAGGGGGCCGCAACGAGCAGTACTTC	CASSLVGGRNEQYF
.	many	TRBV28	TRBJ1-5	TGTGCCAGCAACCCCCTAAGTCAGCCCCAGCATTTT	CASNPLSQPQHF
TRBD1	few	TRBV6-5	TRBJ2-7	TGTGCCAGCAGTTACGCCCAGGGGGCCTCCCGGTACGAGCAGTACTTC	CASSYAQGASRYEQYF
TRBD1	.	TRBV20-1	TRBJ1-1	TGCAGTGCTAGAGCCGGGACAGGGTTTGGTGAAGCTTTCTTT	CSARAGTGFGEAFF
.	few	TRBV24-1	TRBJ1-6	TGTGCCACCAGTGAAGCGGGACAATCCCTCCACTTT	CATSEAGQSLHF
TRBD1	few	TRBV12-3/TRBV12-4	TRBJ2-1	TGTGCCAGCAGCCAAGGACAGGTCAGATTCTTC	CASSQGQVRFF
TRBD2	.	TRBV15	TRBJ2-1	TGTGCCACCAGCAGAGCCCTGACTAGCGGACTCGGGAATGAGCAGTTCTTC	CATSRALTSGLGNEQFF
TRBD1	.	TRBV7-2	TRBJ2-7	TGTGCCAGCAGCTTAGCCGGGCAGGGGGTCGGCGAGCAGTACTTC	CASSLAGQGVGEQYF
.	.	TRBV14	TRBJ2-1	TGTGCCAGCAGCTCTCCGGTGATGGATGAGCAGTTCTTC	CASSSPVMDEQFF
.	.	TRBV11-2	TRBJ1-6	TGTGCCAGCAGGGTGGGGGCGGATCATTCACCCCTCCACTTT	CASRVGADHSPLHF
.	few	TRBV5-5	TRBJ2-1	TGTGCCAGCTCAGGACTAGGGGGGGCCTCCTACAATGAGCAGTTCTTC	CASSGLGGASYNEQFF
.	.	TRBV29-1	TRBJ1-5	TGCAGCGCTGCACCGGGACCTAATCAGCCCCAGCATTTT	CSAAPGPNQPQHF
.	.	TRBV11-2	TRBJ2-6	TGTGCCAGCAGCTTAGGGTTCGTTTCGGGTCCTGGGGCCAACGTCCTGACTTTC	CASSLGFVSGPGANVLTF
.	few	TRBV20-1	TRBJ1-6	TGCAGTGCTAGAACGACCGGGCCCAGAGTCTCACCCCTCCACTTT	CSARTTGPRVSPLHF
.	.	TRBV18	TRBJ1-1	TGTGCCAGCTCACCAAGGGGGTTGGGAGCTTTCTTT	CASSPRGLGAFF
.	many	TRBV5-1	TRBJ1-1	TGCGCCAGCAGCTTGACAGAGGGGCGAAACACTGAAGCTTTCTTT	CASSLTEGRNTEAFF
.	many	TRBV29-1	TRBJ2-2	TGCAGCGTTCGTCTCGGAGCAAACACCGGGGAGCTGTTTTTT	CSVRLGANTGELFF
.	.	TRBV5-1	TRBJ1-1	TGCGCCAGCAGCTTGGCTGGGGGACGGAACACTGAAGCTTTCTTT	CASSLAGGRNTEAFF
.	few	TRBV10-2	TRBJ1-2	TGCGCCAGCAGCCTTACCCTAACTTCTTCCTATGGCTACACCTTC	CASSLTLTSSYGYTF
.	few	TRBV5-5	TRBJ2-2	TGTGCCAGCAGCCCTAGGCGAGATTCGGGGGAGCTGTTTTTT	CASSPRRDSGELFF